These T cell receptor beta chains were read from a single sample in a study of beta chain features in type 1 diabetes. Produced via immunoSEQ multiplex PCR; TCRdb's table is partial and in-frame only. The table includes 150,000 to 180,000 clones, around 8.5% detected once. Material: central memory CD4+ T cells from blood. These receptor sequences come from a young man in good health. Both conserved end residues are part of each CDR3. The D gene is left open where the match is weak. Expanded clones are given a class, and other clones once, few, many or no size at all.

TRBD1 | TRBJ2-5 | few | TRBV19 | CASGQGAETQYF | TGTGCCAGTGGACAGGGAGCAGAGACCCAGTACTTC
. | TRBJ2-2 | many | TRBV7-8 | CASSPLPGELFF | TGTGCCAGCAGTCCCCTCCCCGGGGAGCTGTTTTTT
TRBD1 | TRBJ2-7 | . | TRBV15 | CATSSPGQGINEQYF | TGTGCCACCAGCAGCCCGGGACAGGGGATCAACGAGCAGTACTTC
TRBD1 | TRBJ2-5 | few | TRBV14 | CASSHWTGRRGTQYF | TGTGCCAGCAGCCATTGGACAGGCCGAAGAGGGACCCAGTACTTC
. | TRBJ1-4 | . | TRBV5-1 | CASSPTTNEKLFF | TGCGCCAGCAGCCCAACAACTAATGAAAAACTGTTTTTT
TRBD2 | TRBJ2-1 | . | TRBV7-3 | CASSLNSGRASYNEQFF | TGTGCCAGCAGCTTAAACAGCGGGAGGGCATCCTACAATGAGCAGTTCTTC
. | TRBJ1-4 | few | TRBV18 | CASSPPGTQNEKLFF | TGTGCCAGCTCACCACCCGGGACACAAAATGAAAAACTGTTTTTT
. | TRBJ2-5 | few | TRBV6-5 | CASSYGSGGKETQYF | TGTGCCAGCAGTTACGGTTCCGGCGGTAAAGAGACCCAGTACTTC
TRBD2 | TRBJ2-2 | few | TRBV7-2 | CASSLVLAGAGELFF | TGTGCCAGCAGCTTAGTGCTAGCGGGAGCCGGGGAGCTGTTTTTT
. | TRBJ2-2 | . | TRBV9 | CASSVEPGADTGELFF | TGTGCCAGCAGCGTGGAACCGGGAGCCGACACCGGGGAGCTGTTTTTT
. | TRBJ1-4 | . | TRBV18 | CASSPLRGPNEKLFF | TGTGCCAGCTCACCACTGCGGGGACCTAATGAAAAACTGTTTTTT
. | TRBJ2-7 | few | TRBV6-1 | CASKRTSSYEQYF | TGTGCCAGCAAGAGGACTTCCTCCTACGAGCAGTACTTC
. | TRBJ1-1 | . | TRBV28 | CASSLFGRNTEAFF | TGTGCCAGCAGTTTATTTGGGCGGAACACTGAAGCTTTCTTT
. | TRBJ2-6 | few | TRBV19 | CASSITTVTPGANVLTF | TGTGCCAGTAGTATCACGACAGTCACGCCTGGGGCCAACGTCCTGACTTTC
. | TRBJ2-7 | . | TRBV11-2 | CASSWRHGSEQYF | TGTGCCAGCAGCTGGCGACACGGCTCCGAGCAGTACTTC
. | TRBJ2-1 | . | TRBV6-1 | CASSEGTRPSYNEQFF | TGTGCCAGCAGTGAAGGGACTCGCCCCTCCTACAATGAGCAGTTCTTC
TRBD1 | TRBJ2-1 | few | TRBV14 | CASSQDVSGGFYNEQFF | TGTGCCAGCAGCCAAGATGTGTCAGGGGGATTCTATAATGAGCAGTTCTTC
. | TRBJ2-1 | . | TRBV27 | CASRPRRRSSYNEQFF | TGTGCCAGCAGACCACGACGGCGGTCAAGCTACAATGAGCAGTTCTTC
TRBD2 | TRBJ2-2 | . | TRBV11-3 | CASSPPGGIGELFF | TGTGCCAGCAGCCCGCCGGGGGGAATCGGGGAGCTGTTTTTT
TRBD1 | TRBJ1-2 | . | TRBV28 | CASSLWTGDWSSHGYTF | TGTGCCAGCAGTCTATGGACAGGGGATTGGAGTAGCCATGGCTACACCTTC
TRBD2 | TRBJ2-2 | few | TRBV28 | CASSFILTSGTTGELFF | TGTGCCAGCAGTTTTATTCTCACTAGCGGGACCACCGGGGAGCTGTTTTTT
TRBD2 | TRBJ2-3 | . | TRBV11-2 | CASSLALGGIDTQYF | TGTGCCAGCAGCTTAGCCCTCGGGGGGATAGATACGCAGTATTTT
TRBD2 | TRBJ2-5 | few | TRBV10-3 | CAVGTSGQETQYF | TGTGCCGTCGGGACTAGCGGCCAAGAGACCCAGTACTTC
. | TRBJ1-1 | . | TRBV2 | CASSIGRTGNTEAFF | TGTGCCAGCAGTATTGGGCGCACAGGGAACACTGAAGCTTTCTTT
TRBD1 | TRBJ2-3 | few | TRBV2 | CANSRTGPSTDTQYF | TGTGCCAACTCCCGGACAGGCCCCAGCACAGATACGCAGTATTTT
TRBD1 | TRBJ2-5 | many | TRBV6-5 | CASSYSSNRGRETQYF | TGTGCCAGCAGTTACTCGAGTAACAGGGGAAGAGAGACCCAGTACTTC
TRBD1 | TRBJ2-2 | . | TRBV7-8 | CASSLTGVSTGELFF | TGTGCCAGCAGCTTAACAGGGGTTTCCACCGGGGAGCTGTTTTTT
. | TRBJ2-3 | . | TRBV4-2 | CASSQGARGSDTQYF | TGTGCCAGCAGCCAAGGGGCCAGGGGATCAGATACGCAGTATTTT